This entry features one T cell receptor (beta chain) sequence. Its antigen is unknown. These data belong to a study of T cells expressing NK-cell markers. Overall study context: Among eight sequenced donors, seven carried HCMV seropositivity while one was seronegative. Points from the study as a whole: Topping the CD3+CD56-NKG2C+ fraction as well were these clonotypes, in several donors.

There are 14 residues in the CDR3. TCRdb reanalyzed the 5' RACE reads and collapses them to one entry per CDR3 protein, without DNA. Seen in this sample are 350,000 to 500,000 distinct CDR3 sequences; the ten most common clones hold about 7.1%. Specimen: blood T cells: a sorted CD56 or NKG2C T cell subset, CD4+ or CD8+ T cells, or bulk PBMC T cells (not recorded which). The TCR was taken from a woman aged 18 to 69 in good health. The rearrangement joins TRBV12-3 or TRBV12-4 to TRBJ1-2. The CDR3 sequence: CASSLTNEAYGYTF.